The text below deals with one T cell receptor beta chain. Antigen: not known. The PCR ran on 60 Vbeta and 13 Jbeta primers. Some clones are missing from TCRdb's copy, which holds only in-frame ones; the method was immunoSEQ multiplex PCR. The table lists around 100,000 clones, 78% of them singletons. V dropped 0 bases and J dropped 5 bases, with 17 bases sitting between them. Looked up from germline, CDR1 is SGHVS and CDR2 is FQNEAQ. This CDR3 is built from 16 residues. The record originates from a study of cytomegalovirus exposure and HLA in healthy donors. General study findings and limits: It emerged from a later analysis that several of the most significant clusters appeared to be linked to common viral pathogens.

This chain uses TRBV7-8 with TRBJ2-7; D possibly corresponds to TRBD1 (5 bases). The sample consisted of PBMCs. The sequence was collected from a middle-aged woman in good health and CMV-seropositive. The chain's CDR3 is CASSLAGQGVRNEQYF. In DNA, the CDR3 is TGTGCCAGCAGCTTAGCTGGGCAGGGTGTAAGAAACGAGCAGTACTTC.